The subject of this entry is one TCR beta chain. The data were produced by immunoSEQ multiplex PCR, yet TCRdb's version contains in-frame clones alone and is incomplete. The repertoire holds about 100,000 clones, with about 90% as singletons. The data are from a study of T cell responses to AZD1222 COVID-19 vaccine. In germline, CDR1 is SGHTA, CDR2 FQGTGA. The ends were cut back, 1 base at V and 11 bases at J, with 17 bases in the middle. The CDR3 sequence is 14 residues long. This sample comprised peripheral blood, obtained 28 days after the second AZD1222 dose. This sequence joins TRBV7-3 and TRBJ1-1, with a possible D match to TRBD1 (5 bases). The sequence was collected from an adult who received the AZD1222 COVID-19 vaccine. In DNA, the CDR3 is TGTGCCAGCAGCTTAAGAGGAGTGAGGGACCCCGCTTTCTTT. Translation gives CASSLRGVRDPAFF.